The rows below give T cell receptor beta chains drawn from one sample of a study of blood T cell repertoires in COVID-19. Assay: immunoSEQ multiplex PCR; the TCRdb copy retains only in-frame clones and omits some. The sample carries 650,000 to 800,000 clones, 90% recorded once. The sample comprised peripheral blood. The receptors come from a woman aged 18-29 years with acute or convalescent COVID-19. Each CDR3 is given with its conserved first and last residue. D genes are given only for firm matches. Clone size, where shown, is once, few, many, or a class for clones that have expanded.

V: TRBV5-1
size: .
length: 12
D: .
J: TRBJ2-1
DNA: TGCGCCAGCAGCTGGGGAGACAATGAGCAGTTCTTC
CDR3: CASSWGDNEQFF

V: TRBV27
size: .
length: 13
D: TRBD1
J: TRBJ1-1
DNA: TGTGCCAGCAGTTTCGCCCAGGGGGTTGAAGCTTTCTTT
CDR3: CASSFAQGVEAFF

V: TRBV7-8
size: .
length: 14
D: TRBD1
J: TRBJ2-1
DNA: TGTGCCAGCAGCCCAGGGGACAGGGATGGTGAGCAGTTCTTC
CDR3: CASSPGDRDGEQFF

V: TRBV5-6
size: .
length: 18
D: .
J: TRBJ1-2
DNA: TGTGCCAGCAGCTTGGGGGGAAGAGCAGGGCCTTTTGACTATGGCTACACCTTC
CDR3: CASSLGGRAGPFDYGYTF

V: TRBV25-1
size: .
length: 14
D: .
J: TRBJ1-2
DNA: TGTGCCAGCAGTGAGGGGGGGTCCCTCTATGGCTACACCTTC
CDR3: CASSEGGSLYGYTF

V: TRBV18
size: .
length: 15
D: .
J: TRBJ2-3
DNA: TGTGCCAGCTCACCCCAGTCAGGGGTCCCAGATACGCAGTATTTT
CDR3: CASSPQSGVPDTQYF

V: TRBV10-3
size: .
length: 15
D: .
J: TRBJ1-4
DNA: TGTGCCACCCGGGGGACGGGGGGAACTAATGAAAAACTGTTTTTT
CDR3: CATRGTGGTNEKLFF

V: TRBV18
size: .
length: 15
D: .
J: TRBJ2-2
DNA: TGTGCCAGCTCACCACCGACAGCGAACACCGGGGAGCTGTTTTTT
CDR3: CASSPPTANTGELFF

V: TRBV6-5
size: .
length: 15
D: TRBD1
J: TRBJ2-3
DNA: TGTGCCAGCAGTCCGGGACAGGATCACACAGATACGCAGTATTTT
CDR3: CASSPGQDHTDTQYF

V: TRBV11-2
size: .
length: 16
D: TRBD2
J: TRBJ2-3
DNA: TGTGCCAGCAGCTTAAGGAGACGGGGGGGCACAGATACGCAGTATTTT
CDR3: CASSLRRRGGTDTQYF

V: TRBV2
size: .
length: 15
D: .
J: TRBJ1-2
DNA: TGTGCCAGCAGAGAAAGCCCCCAGGTCAACTATGGCTACACCTTC
CDR3: CASRESPQVNYGYTF

V: TRBV5-1
size: .
length: 14
D: .
J: TRBJ1-5
DNA: TGCGCCAGCAGCTTGGATCATAGCAATCAGCCCCAGCATTTT
CDR3: CASSLDHSNQPQHF

V: TRBV10-2
size: .
length: 14
D: TRBD1
J: TRBJ2-3
DNA: TGCGCCAGCAGTAGGGACAGATACACAGATACGCAGTATTTT
CDR3: CASSRDRYTDTQYF

V: TRBV23-1
size: .
length: 17
D: TRBD1
J: TRBJ1-5
DNA: TGCGCCAGCCGCCGGACAGGGGGTTTAATTAGCAATCAGCCCCAGCATTTT
CDR3: CASRRTGGLISNQPQHF

V: TRBV23-1
size: .
length: 18
D: .
J: TRBJ1-5
DNA: TGCGCCAGCAGTCCCGACAGGTTCGGGAAAAAAGTCAATCAGCCCCAGCATTTT
CDR3: CASSPDRFGKKVNQPQHF

V: TRBV21-1
size: .
length: 14
D: .
J: TRBJ1-4
DNA: TGTGCCAGCAGCCGCAGGGGGTCTAATGAAAAACTGTTTTTT
CDR3: CASSRRGSNEKLFF

V: TRBV9
size: .
length: 16
D: .
J: TRBJ1-1
DNA: TGTGCCAGCAGCGTAGATCTGTACGGGGGTGGCACTGAAGCTTTCTTT
CDR3: CASSVDLYGGGTEAFF

V: TRBV2
size: once
length: 15
D: .
J: TRBJ1-4
DNA: TGTGCCAGCAGTGAGGTCTGGGGGGATAATGAAAAACTGTTTTTT
CDR3: CASSEVWGDNEKLFF

V: TRBV24-1
size: .
length: 15
D: .
J: TRBJ1-2
DNA: TGTGCCACCAGTGATCGCAGGGGTGGAGACTATGGCTACACCTTC
CDR3: CATSDRRGGDYGYTF

V: TRBV2
size: .
length: 12
D: .
J: TRBJ1-1
DNA: TGTGCCAGCAGTGACGGGGGTATTGAAGCTTTCTTT
CDR3: CASSDGGIEAFF

V: TRBV25-1
size: once
length: 17
D: .
J: TRBJ2-7
DNA: TGTGCCAGCAGTGAAGACACTTCACGGGATGTTTCCTACGAGCAGTACTTC
CDR3: CASSEDTSRDVSYEQYF

V: TRBV9
size: .
length: 15
D: TRBD2
J: TRBJ2-1
DNA: TGTGCCAGCAGCCCCCTGACTAGCGCGTACAATGAGCAGTTCTTC
CDR3: CASSPLTSAYNEQFF

V: TRBV29-1
size: .
length: 13
D: .
J: TRBJ1-2
DNA: TGCAGCGTTGAGACAGGCTCAAACTATGGCTACACCTTC
CDR3: CSVETGSNYGYTF

V: TRBV7-9
size: .
length: 14
D: TRBD1
J: TRBJ1-2
DNA: TGTGCCAGCAGAACAGGGGCCAAGGGCTATGGCTACACCTTC
CDR3: CASRTGAKGYGYTF

V: TRBV4-1
size: .
length: 16
D: TRBD1
J: TRBJ1-6
DNA: TGCGCCAGCAGCCGAACCGGGACAGGGGGTGGTTCACCCCTCCACTTT
CDR3: CASSRTGTGGGSPLHF

V: TRBV7-9
size: .
length: 14
D: .
J: TRBJ1-2
DNA: TGTGCCAGCAGCTTAGCGTGGCTGCCTTATGGCTACACCTTC
CDR3: CASSLAWLPYGYTF

V: TRBV5-1
size: .
length: 16
D: TRBD1
J: TRBJ2-7
DNA: TGCGCCAGCAGCGACGGACAGGGGAGGGTCTGGGTGGAGCAGTACTTC
CDR3: CASSDGQGRVWVEQYF

V: TRBV10-3
size: .
length: 19
D: TRBD2
J: TRBJ2-5
DNA: TGTGCCATCAGTGGGCCCCCTCGTGCTAGCGGGGGTTTTCAAGAGACCCAGTACTTC
CDR3: CAISGPPRASGGFQETQYF

V: TRBV5-1
size: .
length: 15
D: TRBD1
J: TRBJ1-2
DNA: TGCGCCAGCAGCGCACTACAGGGGCAGGACTATGGCTACACCTTC
CDR3: CASSALQGQDYGYTF

V: TRBV7-9
size: .
length: 14
D: .
J: TRBJ1-4
DNA: TGTGCCAGCAGCGCTTGGGGGGTGGGTGAAAAACTGTTTTTT
CDR3: CASSAWGVGEKLFF

V: TRBV19
size: .
length: 13
D: .
J: TRBJ1-2
DNA: TGTGCCAGTAGTACCGAGTCAAACTATGGCTACACCTTC
CDR3: CASSTESNYGYTF